This passage covers 5 T cell receptor beta chains from one sample sequenced in a study of T cells after yellow fever vaccination. TCRdb re-called the 5' RACE reads through MiXCR, storing one row per CDR3 protein. The repertoire holds about 46,000 distinct CDR3 sequences, with 5.5% to 8% as singletons. This material consisted of PBMCs, either bulk or a sorted T-cell subset (CD4+, CD8+, memory, or dextramer-sorted; not recorded which), taken 45 days after the yellow fever booster vaccination. Receptor source: a man aged 25-45 years who received the YFV17D yellow fever vaccine.

Many counts were recorded for this clonotype. This chain joins TRBV12-3 or TRBV12-4 and TRBJ1-4; 7 bases map to TRBD1. Losses at the gene ends were 5 bases for V and 10 bases for J; bases not matched to a gene: 7. This CDR3 contains 13 residues. In DNA, the CDR3 is TGTGCCAGCAGTCCCCAAAGGACAGGAAAACTGTTTTTT. It specifies CASSPQRTGKLFF.

This clonotype was seen at least ten times. The chain joins TRBV6-1 to TRBJ2-3; 10 positions match TRBD2. Germline V gene data show CDR1 as MNHNS and CDR2 as SASEGT. Germline trimming cut 6 bases from V and 3 bases from J; bases unmatched to any gene: 6. The CDR3 sequence is 15 residues long. The CDR3 loop reads CASRAKTSGTDTQYF. In DNA form, the CDR3 reads TGTGCCAGCAGGGCCAAGACTAGCGGGACAGATACGCAGTATTTT.

This clonotype was detected many times. The rearrangement joins TRBV6-1 to TRBJ2-7; 7 bases align to TRBD1. The germline V gene has CDR1 MNHNS and CDR2 SASEGT. CDR3 length equals 15 residues. Trimming removed 3 bases from V and 2 bases from J; junction bases left unmatched: 7. This chain's CDR3 is CASSETGTEPYEQYF. The CDR3 nucleotides are TGTGCCAGCAGTGAGACCGGGACAGAACCCTACGAGCAGTACTTC.

This clonotype has a count of ten or more. The chain combines TRBV7-8 with TRBJ2-3, with D perhaps being TRBD1 or TRBD2 (5 bases each). This CDR3 is 18 amino acids long. Trimming took off 6 bases at V and 0 bases at J, with 22 bases between the two ends. In germline, CDR1 is SGHVS, CDR2 FQNEAQ. Written as DNA, the CDR3 is TGTGCCAGCAGGAGGAAATCCTGGGACGGTGCTAGCACAGATACGCAGTATTTT. This gives the protein CASRRKSWDGASTDTQYF. Supplemented by reference TRBV7-8 and TRBJ2-3, the full variable domain reads GAGVSQSPRYKVAKRGQDVALRCDPISGHVSLFWYQQALGQGPEFLTYFQNEAQLDKSGLPSDRFFAERPEGSVSTLKIQRTQQEDSAVYLCASRRKSWDGASTDTQYFGPGTRLTVL.

This clonotype was detected only a few times. The chain couples TRBV4-3 to TRBJ2-7, with 14 bases aligning to TRBD2. The V gene end was trimmed by 3 bases and the J gene end by 4 bases; junction bases not matched to a gene: 5. This CDR3 region has 16 residues. CDR1 is LGHNA and CDR2 is YSLEER in the germline V gene. CDR3 amino acids: CASSHSGTSGRYEQYF. As DNA, the CDR3 is TGCGCCAGCAGCCATTCGGGGACTAGCGGGAGATACGAGCAGTACTTC.